In its sample, the clone carrying this T cell receptor (beta chain) was seen a few times. Its antigen remains unknown. Study observations and caveats: Greatest tumor Treg TCR overlap was with tumor naive CD4+ cells.

One entry per CDR3 protein, called by TCRdb with MiXCR from the 5' RACE reads. The sample carries approximately 40,000 distinct CDR3 sequences, 30% recorded once. The V and J ends lost 6 bases and 7 bases, in that order; junction bases with no gene match: 16. There are 16 residues in the CDR3. Germline CDR1 and CDR2: DFQATT and SNEGSKA (reference sequence). V is TRBV20-1 and J is TRBJ2-2, with 8 bases lining up with TRBD2. Source material: tumor-infiltrating memory CD4+ T cells sorted from the breast tumor. This sample's subset: memory CD4+ T cells, CD4+CD45RO+CD25-. The clonotype was recovered from a female donor with breast cancer. CDR3 nucleotide sequence: TGCAGTGCAGATGGGACGACTGGACTAGCTAGCGGGGAGCTGTTTTTT. Protein sequence: CSADGTTGLASGELFF.